These 21 T cell receptor beta chains originate from one sample sequenced in a study of early stage breast cancer tumors. The assay was immunoSEQ multiplex PCR, and TCRdb's table has in-frame clones only and misses some. Among tens of thousands of clones, 80% were seen once, and the ten largest hold about 13%. Sequencing was performed on blood. These receptors were taken from a person aged 55 to 75 with breast cancer.

In the case of this clone: An end of the junction differs from the germline gene, which may be a read error. V gene TRBV13 combines with J gene TRBJ1-3, with D perhaps TRBD1 (6 bases). This CDR3 contains 13 residues. Germline CDR1 reads PRHDT; CDR2 reads FYEKMQ (reference sequence). The CDR3 DNA is TGTGCCAGCAGCGTAGGACAGGGAAACACCATATATTTT. It encodes CASSVGQGNTIYF.

This clone was counted once. This rearrangement joins TRBV7-8 to TRBJ2-3, with 13 bases identical to TRBD2. The germline V gene encodes CDR1 SGHVS and CDR2 FQNEAQ. The CDR3 contains 17 residues. The trim removed 1 base at V and 9 bases at J, leaving 10 bases unmatched. The CDR3 DNA is TGTGCCAGCAGCTTAGTCACTAGCGGGAGGGCCCAAGGAACGCAGTATTTT. Protein: CASSLVTSGRAQGTQYF.

The chain joins TRBV7-2 to TRBJ2-7, with D uncertain. Germline V gives CDR1 SGHTA, CDR2 FQGNSA. Deletions cut 2 bases from V and 5 bases from J, with 7 bases between. The CDR3 consists of 12 residues. CDR3 amino acids: CASSLQFDEQYF. In DNA form, the CDR3 reads TGTGCCAGCAGCTTACAGTTCGACGAGCAGTACTTC.

The chain recombines TRBV6-5 with TRBJ2-2, with D hard to call. Trimming stripped 7 bases from V and 6 bases from J, with 9 bases between. Germline CDR1 reads MNHEY; CDR2 reads SVGAGI. CDR3 length: 12 residues. The chain's CDR3 is CASIGLAGELFF. CDR3 coding DNA: TGTGCCAGCATTGGCTTGGCCGGGGAGCTGTTTTTT.

The V gene is TRBV7-8, the J gene TRBJ2-3; D may be TRBD2 (6 bases). V was pared by 1 base and J by 0 bases, with 14 bases between. Germline CDR1 SGHVS, CDR2 FQNEAQ. The CDR3 has 17 residues. CDR3 residues: CASSLGAGPASTDTQYF. CDR3 sequence (DNA): TGTGCCAGCAGCTTAGGGGCGGGACCCGCTAGCACAGATACGCAGTATTTT.

In this sample, this clone turned up once. V is TRBV18 and J is TRBJ2-2; 7 bases agree with TRBD1. CDR1 is KGHSH, CDR2 LQKENI, per germline. The trim removed 3 bases at V and 4 bases at J, leaving 8 bases unmatched. The CDR3 is 16 residues long. DNA of the CDR3: TGTGCCAGCTCACCTTCGACAGGGCAAGGCACCGGGGAGCTGTTTTTT. Protein product: CASSPSTGQGTGELFF.

The rearrangement links TRBV15 to TRBJ2-7; possible D gene TRBD1, 5 bases. With 0 bases removed from V and 2 bases from J, the gap between germline ends came to 11 bases. The germline V gene has CDR1 LNHNV and CDR2 YYDKDF (reference sequence). This CDR3 has 15 amino acids. CDR3 loop: CATSRDRQGTYEQYF. The CDR3 coding sequence is TGTGCCACCAGCAGAGATAGGCAGGGTACCTACGAGCAGTACTTC. The full variable domain, in which reference TRBV15 and TRBJ2-7 provide the parts outside the CDR3, is DAMVIQNPRYQVTQFGKPVTLSCSQTLNHNVMYWYQQKSSQAPKLLFHYYDKDFNNEADTPDNFQSRRPNTSFCFLDIRSPGLGDTAMYLCATSRDRQGTYEQYFGPGTRLTVT.

The rearrangement links TRBV10-3 to TRBJ2-7; 12 nucleotides agree with TRBD2. Germline CDR1 is ENHRY and CDR2 is SYGVKD. Unmatched junction bases numbered 15, after V lost 4 bases and J lost 2 bases. This CDR3 spans 19 amino acids. The CDR3 is CAISVQARSGLAGTYEQYF. The DNA for the CDR3 is TGTGCCATCAGTGTTCAGGCTCGATCAGGACTAGCGGGGACCTACGAGCAGTACTTC.

This clone has a single count. The V gene is TRBV4-1, the J gene TRBJ2-7; TRBD2 matches 7 bases. This CDR3 is built from 16 residues. The V segment lost 1 base and the J segment 3 bases; nucleotides outside the gene matches: 9. CDR1 MGHRA and CDR2 YSYEKL come from the germline V gene. Here the CDR3 reads CASSQGTGGLYYEQYF. In nucleotides, the CDR3 is TGCGCCAGCAGCCAAGGTACGGGAGGACTCTACTACGAGCAGTACTTC.

The sample holds one count of this clone. V usage is TRBV11-2 and J usage is TRBJ2-7; 9 nucleotides match TRBD2. Germline loops: CDR1 SGHAT, CDR2 FQNNGV. The CDR3 is 16 amino acids. J gave up 0 bases and V 2 bases, and 5 bases lay outside the gene matches. The CDR3: CASSLSVAGVSYEQYF. CDR3 nucleotides: TGTGCCAGCAGCTTAAGTGTAGCGGGAGTCTCCTACGAGCAGTACTTC.

Only one count was recorded for this clone. The J gene is TRBJ1-2, the V gene TRBV28; 9 nucleotides align to TRBD1. With V trimmed by 5 bases and J by 6 bases, 4 bases remained unmatched. The CDR3 contains 13 residues. CDR1 and CDR2 (germline): MDHEN, SYDVKM. This CDR3 is CASSRDRVDGYTF. CDR3 DNA sequence: TGTGCCAGCAGTCGGGACAGGGTGGATGGCTACACCTTC.

This rearrangement joins TRBV28 to TRBJ2-7; TRBD1 matches 9 bases. V lost 6 bases to trimming and J lost 6 bases; unmatched junction nucleotides: 9. The CDR3 consists of 14 residues. CDR1 MDHEN and CDR2 SYDVKM come from the germline V gene. DNA of the CDR3: TGTGCCAGCAGGTTCCTAGGACAGGGGACCGAGCAGTACTTC. Amino acids: CASRFLGQGTEQYF.

V gene TRBV6-5 combines with J gene TRBJ1-1; TRBD1 matches 9 bases. Trimming cost V 4 bases and J 2 bases; bases outside gene matches: 5. The CDR3 loop spans 15 amino acids. The germline gives CDR1 MNHEY, CDR2 SVGAGI. This chain's CDR3 is CASSSHRGLNTEAFF. Here the CDR3 DNA reads TGTGCCAGCAGTTCGCACAGGGGGCTAAACACTGAAGCTTTCTTT.

V usage is TRBV5-4 and J usage is TRBJ2-6; D not resolved. Trimming removed 4 bases at V and 1 base at J, with 6 bases between. Germline V CDR1 and CDR2: SGHNT, YYREEE (reference sequence). CDR3 length: 14 amino acids. The CDR3 coding sequence is TGTGCCAGCAGCCCTAATTCTGGGGCCAACGTCCTGACTTTC. It translates to CASSPNSGANVLTF. The variable domain in full, with the rest retrieved from reference TRBV5-4 and TRBJ2-6, is ETGVTQSPTHLIKTRGQQVTLRCSSQSGHNTVSWYQQALGQGPQFIFQYYREEENGRGNFPPRFSGLQFPNYSSELNVNALELDDSALYLCASSPNSGANVLTFGAGSRLTVL.

The chain couples TRBV9 to TRBJ2-1, with TRBD2 identical over 10 bases. This CDR3 contains 14 residues. The V gene's germline CDR1 is SGDLS and CDR2 YYNGEE. J gave up 9 bases and V 3 bases, and 6 bases lay outside the gene matches. The CDR3 bases are TGTGCCAGCAGCGGGCTAGCGGGAGCGGGTGAGCAGTTCTTC. Its protein is CASSGLAGAGEQFF.

The rearrangement joins TRBV2 to TRBJ2-7, with 8 bases that match TRBD1. V gave up 4 bases and J gave up 0 bases; unmatched junction bases: 8. The CDR3 runs 16 residues. From germline, CDR1 is SNHLY and CDR2 FYNNEI. CDR3 sequence: CASSATRDRSSYEQYF. The DNA of the CDR3 is TGTGCCAGCAGTGCCACCCGGGACAGGAGCTCCTACGAGCAGTACTTC.

The chain employs TRBV19 and TRBJ2-3; 11 nucleotides align to TRBD2. The CDR3 totals 19 residues. Germline V CDR1 and CDR2: LNHDA, SQIVND (reference sequence). Trimming removed 5 bases from V and 5 bases from J; junction bases left unmatched: 18. The CDR3 sequence: CASSVLAGVGVGPQDTQYF. CDR3 coding DNA: TGTGCCAGTAGTGTACTAGCGGGAGTAGGGGTCGGGCCACAAGATACGCAGTATTTT.

This chain uses TRBV27 with TRBJ2-7, with 9 bases aligning to TRBD2. Germline V gene lookup returns CDR1 MNHEY and CDR2 SMNVEV (reference sequence). The junction had 9 bases not matched to a gene; V was cut back by 7 bases and J by 5 bases. The CDR3 length is 14 residues. CDR3 amino acids: CASTASGTQDEQYF. CDR3 bases: TGTGCCAGCACGGCTAGCGGGACACAGGACGAGCAGTACTTC.

The V and J genes are TRBV18 and TRBJ2-7; TRBD1 matches 10 bases. Germline CDR1 KGHSH, CDR2 LQKENI. This CDR3 comprises 16 residues. J was trimmed by 5 bases and V by 6 bases; bases with no gene match: 13. CDR3 DNA sequence: TGTGCCAGCTCGCCTCCCGCGGGACAGGGGACCCACGAGCAGTACTTC. Translation gives CASSPPAGQGTHEQYF.

The V gene is TRBV9, the J gene TRBJ1-3; 7 bases match TRBD1. The germline V gene encodes CDR1 SGDLS and CDR2 YYNGEE. Germline trimming cut 6 bases from V and 3 bases from J; bases unmatched to any gene: 3. The CDR3 consists of 13 residues. The CDR3 DNA reads as TGTGCCAGCAACGACAGGGTTGGAAACACCATATATTTT. Its protein product is CASNDRVGNTIYF.

This chain uses TRBV4-1 with TRBJ2-2; D is unresolved. The CDR3 extends over 14 amino acids. Germline V gives CDR1 MGHRA, CDR2 YSYEKL. V lost 2 bases to trimming and J lost 5 bases, with 9 bases between them. In DNA, the CDR3 is TGCGCCAGCAGCCAACCCCTTTCGACCGGGGAGCTGTTTTTT. Protein product: CASSQPLSTGELFF.